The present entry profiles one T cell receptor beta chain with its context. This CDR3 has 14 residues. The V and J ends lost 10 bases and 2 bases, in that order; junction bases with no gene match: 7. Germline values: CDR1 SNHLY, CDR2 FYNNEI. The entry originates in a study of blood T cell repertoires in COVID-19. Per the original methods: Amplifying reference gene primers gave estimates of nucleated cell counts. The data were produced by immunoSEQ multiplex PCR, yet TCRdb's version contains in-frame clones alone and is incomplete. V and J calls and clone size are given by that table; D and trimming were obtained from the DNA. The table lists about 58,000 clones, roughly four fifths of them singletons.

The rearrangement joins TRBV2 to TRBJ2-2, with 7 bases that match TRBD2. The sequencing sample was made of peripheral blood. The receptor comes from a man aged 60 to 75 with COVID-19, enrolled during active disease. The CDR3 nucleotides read TGTGCCACCCAAAGCGGGGCCAACACCGGGGAGCTGTTTTTT. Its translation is CATQSGANTGELFF. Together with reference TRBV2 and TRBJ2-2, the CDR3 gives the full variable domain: EPEVTQTPSHQVTQMGQEVILRCVPISNHLYFYWYRQILGQKVEFLVSFYNNEISEKSEIFDDQFSVERPDGSNFTLKIRSTKLEDSAMYFCATQSGANTGELFFGEGSRLTVL.